Shown below are 15 T cell receptor beta chains from a single sample sequenced in a study of cytomegalovirus exposure and HLA in healthy donors. PCR amplification relied on 60 Vbeta primers (plus 13 Jbeta primers). Profiled with immunoSEQ multiplex PCR; TCRdb holds only in-frame clones, not every one. The table shows 75,000 to 90,000 clones, with about 80% occurring only once. Sequencing was carried out using PBMCs. The receptors come from a man in his forties or fifties in good health and CMV-seronegative.

The chain combines TRBV7-2 with TRBJ2-5, with a possible D match to TRBD2 (5 bases). CDR1 is SGHTA and CDR2 is FQGNSA in the germline V gene. V dropped 5 bases and J dropped 3 bases, with 10 bases sitting between them. The CDR3 loop spans 13 amino acids. CDR3 coding DNA: TGTGCCAGCAGCCATACTAGAGAAGAGACCCAGTACTTC. Its protein product is CASSHTREETQYF.

The CDR3 loop reads CASSENRGREAFF. CDR3 sequence (DNA): TGTGCCAGCAGTGAAAACAGGGGGAGAGAAGCTTTCTTT. V and J are TRBV2 and TRBJ1-1, with TRBD1 identical over 8 bases. J gave up 8 bases and V 2 bases, and 4 bases lay outside the gene matches. Per the germline V gene, CDR1 is SNHLY and CDR2 is FYNNEI. The CDR3 totals 13 residues.

A few counts support this clone. V usage is TRBV5-1 and J usage is TRBJ1-1; 7 nucleotides match TRBD1. Unmatched junction bases numbered 9, after V lost 5 bases and J lost 5 bases. Germline lookup yields CDR1 SGHRS and CDR2 YFSETQ. The CDR3 is 14 amino acids. The CDR3 DNA sequence: TGCGCCAGCAGTTGGGGTCCGACAGGGACTGAAGCTTTCTTT. Translation gives CASSWGPTGTEAFF. Looking up the rest from reference TRBV5-1 and TRBJ1-1 gives the full variable domain: KAGVTQTPRYLIKTRGQQVTLSCSPISGHRSVSWYQQTPGQGLQFLFEYFSETQRNKGNFPGRFSGRQFSNSRSEMNVSTLELGDSALYLCASSWGPTGTEAFFGQGTRLTVV.

V usage is TRBV5-1 and J usage is TRBJ2-2, with a tentative D call TRBD1 (6 bases). The V gene's germline CDR1 is SGHRS and CDR2 YFSETQ. The V end lost 4 bases, the J end lost 6 bases, and 13 bases lay between the germline ends. This CDR3 has 14 residues. The CDR3 coding sequence is TGCGCCAGCAGCCAGTTACAGGGAGCCGGGGAGCTGTTTTTT. Amino acids: CASSQLQGAGELFF.

CDR3 amino acids: CASSTRQGTNEKLFF. For the CDR3, the DNA is TGTGCCAGCAGCACGCGACAGGGGACTAATGAAAAACTGTTTTTT. V usage is TRBV7-8 and J usage is TRBJ1-4; TRBD1 agrees at 8 bases. V shed 5 bases, J shed 2 bases, and the junction held 4 bases outside the gene matches. From germline, CDR1 is SGHVS and CDR2 FQNEAQ. The CDR3 loop spans 15 amino acids.

V and J are TRBV29-1 and TRBJ2-5, with D perhaps matching TRBD1 (6 bases). This CDR3 comprises 12 residues. The germline V and J ends were trimmed by 8 bases and 1 base, with 11 bases remaining between them. Germline V gives CDR1 SQVTM, CDR2 ANQGSEA. The CDR3 region has the DNA TGCAGCACTCAAGGGGGCCAAGAGACCCAGTACTTC. Residues: CSTQGGQETQYF. The variable domain in full, with the rest retrieved from reference TRBV29-1 and TRBJ2-5, is SAVISQKPSRDICQRGTSLTIQCQVDSQVTMMFWYRQQPGQSLTLIATANQGSEATYESGFVIDKFPISRPNLTFSTLTVSNMSPEDSSIYLCSTQGGQETQYFGPGTRLLVL.

The CDR3: CASSDNGNYGYTF. In DNA form, the CDR3 reads TGTGCCAGCAGTGATAACGGTAACTATGGCTACACCTTC. The genes are TRBV6-1 and TRBJ1-2; no firm D call. Germline CDR1 and CDR2: MNHNS and SASEGT. The length of the CDR3 is 13 residues. Trimming stripped 3 bases from V and 1 base from J, with 6 bases between.

This clone has more than one count but fewer than ten. The chain recombines TRBV19 with TRBJ2-5; TRBD1 is a possible D gene (6 bases). The CDR3 sequence is 17 residues long. V was trimmed by 5 bases and J by 2 bases, leaving 21 bases between them. CDR1 and CDR2 (germline): LNHDA, SQIVND (reference sequence). For the CDR3, the DNA is TGTGCCAGTAGTCCCTACCCAGGGGATGGGGTTCAAGAGACCCAGTACTTC. Residues: CASSPYPGDGVQETQYF.

The chain links TRBV7-2 to TRBJ1-3, with 7 bases identical to TRBD1. The CDR3 spans 16 residues. Unmatched junction bases numbered 4, after V lost 1 base and J lost 1 base. The germline gives CDR1 SGHTA, CDR2 FQGNSA. The CDR3 DNA is TGTGCCAGCAGCTTAGTAGTGACAGGGTCTGGAAACACCATATATTTT. As protein: CASSLVVTGSGNTIYF.

This chain uses TRBV7-2 with TRBJ2-7; 7 bases fit TRBD1. The CDR3 spans 12 residues. The germline CDR1 and CDR2 sequences are SGHTA and FQGNSA. V gave up 7 bases and J gave up 6 bases; unmatched junction bases: 6. CDR3 in amino acids: CASNQGQAEQYF. CDR3 coding DNA: TGTGCCAGCAACCAAGGACAGGCCGAGCAGTACTTC.

This sequence joins TRBV5-1 and TRBJ1-2, with a weak D call TRBD1 (6 bases). The CDR3 is 14 residues long. V lost 4 bases and J lost 2, with 12 bases in between. Germline-derived CDR1 and CDR2 are SGHRS and YFSETQ. CDR3 in amino acids: CASSPGQSNYGYTF. The CDR3 bases are TGCGCCAGCAGCCCCGGACAGAGCAACTATGGCTACACCTTC. Full variable domain (outside the CDR3, taken from reference TRBV5-1 and TRBJ1-2): KAGVTQTPRYLIKTRGQQVTLSCSPISGHRSVSWYQQTPGQGLQFLFEYFSETQRNKGNFPGRFSGRQFSNSRSEMNVSTLELGDSALYLCASSPGQSNYGYTFGSGTRLTVV.

This rearrangement joins TRBV30 to TRBJ2-7; the D is unclear. In germline, CDR1 is GTSNPN, CDR2 SVGIG (reference sequence). This CDR3 spans 13 amino acids. V dropped 0 bases and J dropped 7 bases, with 13 bases sitting between them. This CDR3 reads CAWSVLNSWEQYF. The CDR3 region has the DNA TGTGCCTGGAGTGTATTGAACAGTTGGGAGCAGTACTTC.

The rearrangement uses TRBV27 and TRBJ2-4; D remains unclear. Trimming took 6 bases from V and 6 from J, leaving 15 bases between them. The CDR3 spans 14 residues. Per the germline V gene, CDR1 is MNHEY and CDR2 is SMNVEV (reference sequence). The CDR3 sequence is CASSLQALGNIQYF. CDR3 DNA: TGTGCCAGCAGCCTTCAGGCCCTGGGAAACATTCAGTACTTC.

The rearrangement joins TRBV2 to TRBJ2-5, with D tentatively TRBD1 (5 bases). The length of the CDR3 is 15 residues. V shed 4 bases and J shed 5 bases, with 17 bases lying between them. CDR1 and CDR2 from the germline V gene are SNHLY and FYNNEI. The CDR3 spells CASSGSGQAQETQYF. The CDR3 region has the DNA TGTGCCAGCAGTGGCTCTGGACAAGCTCAGGAGACCCAGTACTTC.

The V and J genes are TRBV9 and TRBJ1-4; possibly TRBD1 for D (6 bases). V lost 0 bases to trimming and J lost 8 bases, with 14 bases between them. Germline lookup yields CDR1 SGDLS and CDR2 YYNGEE. The CDR3 is 15 amino acids. CDR3 loop: CASSVGAGADEKLFF. The DNA for the CDR3 is TGTGCCAGCAGCGTAGGGGCGGGGGCGGACGAAAAACTGTTTTTT.